This T cell receptor (beta chain) was recovered during a study of blood T cell repertoires in COVID-19. Study-wide background: Nucleic acid was either cDNA or gDNA, and it came from T cells, B-cell-depleted T cells, or PBMCs.

V shed 3 bases and J 9 bases; nucleotides not matched to a gene: 3. Germline loops: CDR1 GTSNPN, CDR2 SVGIG (reference sequence). CDR3 length: 13 residues. In its sample, this clone was seen once. Seattle patients were enrolled while actively infected and followed longitudinally. In the original processing: Reference gene primer amplification gave nucleated cell count estimates. Assay: immunoSEQ multiplex PCR; the TCRdb copy retains only in-frame clones and omits some. The V and J calls and clone size are taken from that table; D and trimming were inferred from the DNA. This sample has 80,000 to 95,000 clones; 75% to 85% occur once, and the top ten carry around 5%.

The receptor was derived from an elderly man with COVID-19, enrolled during active disease. The gene calls are TRBV30 and TRBJ1-6, with TRBD1 matching 9 bases. The sequenced material came from peripheral blood. CDR3 region: CAWRDRGGSPLHF. The CDR3 nucleotides read TGTGCCTGGAGGGACAGGGGAGGTTCACCCCTCCACTTT.